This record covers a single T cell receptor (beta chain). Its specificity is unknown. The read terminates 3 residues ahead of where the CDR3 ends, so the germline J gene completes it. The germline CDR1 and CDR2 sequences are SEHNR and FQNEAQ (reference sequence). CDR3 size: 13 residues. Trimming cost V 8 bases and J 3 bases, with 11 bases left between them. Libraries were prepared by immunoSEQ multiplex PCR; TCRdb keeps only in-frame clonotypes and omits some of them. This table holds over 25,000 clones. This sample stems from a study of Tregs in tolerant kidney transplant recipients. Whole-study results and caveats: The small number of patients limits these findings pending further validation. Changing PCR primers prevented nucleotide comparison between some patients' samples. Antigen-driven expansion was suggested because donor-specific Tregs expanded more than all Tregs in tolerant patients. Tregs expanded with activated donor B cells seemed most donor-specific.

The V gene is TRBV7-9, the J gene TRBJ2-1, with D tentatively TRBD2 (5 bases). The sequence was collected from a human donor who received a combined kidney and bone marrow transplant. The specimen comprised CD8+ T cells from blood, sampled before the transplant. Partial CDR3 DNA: TGTGCCAGCGAGGACTCCGACTACAATGAG. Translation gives CASEDSDYNE. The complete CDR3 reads CASEDSDYNEQFF. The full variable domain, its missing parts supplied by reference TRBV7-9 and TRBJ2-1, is DTGVSQNPRHKITKRGQNVTFRCDPISEHNRLYWYRQTLGQGPEFLTYFQNEAQLEKSRLLSDRFSAERPKGSFSTLEIQRTEQGDSAMYLCASEDSDYNEQFFGPGTRLTVL.